What follows are 22 T cell receptor beta chains derived from one specimen sequenced in a study of blood T cell repertoires in COVID-19. Some clones are missing from TCRdb's copy, which holds only in-frame ones; the method was immunoSEQ multiplex PCR. This repertoire shows about 95,000 clones, approximately 84% found once; its top ten account for approximately 25%. Sequenced material: peripheral blood. The receptors originated from a human donor in a cohort sampled during active COVID-19.

The J gene is TRBJ1-2, the V gene TRBV15; 8 nucleotides agree with TRBD1. Germline-derived CDR1 and CDR2 are LNHNV and YYDKDF (reference sequence). J gave up 5 bases and V 0 bases, and 11 bases lay outside the gene matches. The CDR3 has 17 amino acids. The CDR3, as DNA: TGTGCCACCAGCAGAGAGGGGGGGACAGGTGGGGTATATGGCTACACCTTC. This codes for CATSREGGTGGVYGYTF.

V gene TRBV7-2 combines with J gene TRBJ1-1, with TRBD1 matching over 7 bases. In germline, CDR1 is SGHTA, CDR2 FQGNSA. The CDR3 spans 16 residues. V lost 1 base and J lost 0; bases outside the gene matches: 5. CDR3 residues: CASSLVPDRVNTEAFF. The CDR3 DNA reads TGTGCCAGCAGCTTAGTCCCCGACAGGGTGAACACTGAAGCTTTCTTT.

The gene calls are TRBV6-4 and TRBJ2-2; the match to TRBD1 covers 8 bases. The V segment lost 3 bases and the J segment 0 bases; nucleotides outside the gene matches: 6. The germline V gene encodes CDR1 MRHNA and CDR2 SNTAGT. CDR3 size: 17 residues. In DNA form, the CDR3 reads TGTGCCAGCAGTGAATATGCAGGGGGCGCGAACACCGGGGAGCTGTTTTTT. Its protein product is CASSEYAGGANTGELFF.

This chain links TRBV19 with TRBJ1-1; D is unresolved. The V gene's germline CDR1 is LNHDA and CDR2 SQIVND (reference sequence). Trimming cost V 8 bases and J 1 base, with 8 bases left between them. The CDR3 is made up of 12 amino acids. As DNA, the CDR3 is TGTGCCAGTTCGAAAGCGAACACTGAAGCTTTCTTT. Its translation: CASSKANTEAFF.

This chain links TRBV4-1 with TRBJ2-2; no reliable D call. The CDR3 length is 15 residues. Per the germline V gene, CDR1 is MGHRA and CDR2 is YSYEKL. V lost 2 bases and J 5 bases, leaving 12 bases between the germline ends. The CDR3 protein is CASSQWHVLTGELFF. The CDR3 region has the DNA TGCGCCAGCAGCCAATGGCATGTATTAACCGGGGAGCTGTTTTTT.

This chain joins TRBV7-2 and TRBJ1-6; 10 bases line up with TRBD1. Germline CDR1 and CDR2: SGHTA and FQGNSA. Trimming took 3 bases from V and 10 from J; bases not matched to a gene: 3. CDR3 length: 14 residues. DNA for the CDR3: TGTGCCAGCAGCTTCGGGACAGGGGTATCACCCCTCCACTTT. This encodes CASSFGTGVSPLHF.

The CDR3 DNA sequence: TGTGCCAGCAAGGGGGACAGGGGATGGGTAAGTTCCTATAATTCACCCCTCCACTTT. It yields the protein CASKGDRGWVSSYNSPLHF. The genes are TRBV21-1 and TRBJ1-6; the listed D gene, TRBD1, was not tested against the DNA. TRBV21-1 is designated a pseudogene. The CDR3 has 19 amino acids.

In this sample, this clone turned up once. V usage is TRBV28 and J usage is TRBJ1-5, with TRBD1 matching over 7 bases. Trimming removed 7 bases from V and 4 bases from J; junction bases left unmatched: 10. The CDR3 covers 15 residues. Germline assignment: CDR1 MDHEN and CDR2 SYDVKM. In nucleotides, the CDR3 is TGTGCCAGCAAAAGCGACAGGGTAAAGAATCAGCCCCAGCATTTT. This encodes CASKSDRVKNQPQHF.

The chain employs TRBV5-8 and TRBJ2-3, with TRBD2 identical over 8 bases. The trim removed 3 bases at V and 3 bases at J, leaving 6 bases unmatched. Germline assignment: CDR1 SGHTS and CDR2 YDEGEE. The CDR3 is made up of 15 amino acids. As DNA, the CDR3 is TGTGCCAGCAGCTGGGAGAGCGGGAGAACAGATACGCAGTATTTT. This encodes CASSWESGRTDTQYF.

V usage is TRBV7-8 and J usage is TRBJ2-3, with unresolved D. V was clipped by 5 bases and J by 6 bases, with 6 bases between them. The germline CDR1 and CDR2 sequences are SGHVS and FQNEAQ. The CDR3 covers 11 residues. DNA of the CDR3: TGTGCCAGCAGCCTCTCGGATACGCAGTATTTT. Protein: CASSLSDTQYF.

The chain employs TRBV27 and TRBJ1-5, with TRBD1 matching 7 bases. The CDR3 loop spans 15 amino acids. The trim removed 5 bases at V and 4 bases at J, leaving 8 bases unmatched. Germline lookup yields CDR1 MNHEY and CDR2 SMNVEV (reference sequence). CDR3 sequence reads: CASSGLDRANQPQHF. The CDR3 region has the DNA TGTGCCAGCAGTGGACTCGACAGGGCAAATCAGCCCCAGCATTTT.

The rearrangement uses TRBV5-5 and TRBJ2-2; D perhaps matches TRBD1 (5 bases). Trimming took off 3 bases at V and 1 base at J, with 10 bases between the two ends. The CDR3 has 15 amino acids. Germline V gene data show CDR1 as SGHKS and CDR2 as YYEKEE (reference sequence). Here the CDR3 DNA reads TGTGCCAGCAGCTGGGGCGGATTGAACACCGGGGAGCTGTTTTTT. Protein: CASSWGGLNTGELFF.

The chain couples TRBV19 to TRBJ1-5; weak D call: TRBD1 (6 bases). This CDR3 has 14 amino acids. Trimming took off 6 bases at V and 4 bases at J, with 13 bases between the two ends. CDR1 and CDR2 (germline): LNHDA, SQIVND (reference sequence). The CDR3 region is CASRWDNLNQPQHF. CDR3 nucleotides: TGTGCCAGTAGGTGGGACAATTTAAATCAGCCCCAGCATTTT.

The chain has TRBV7-2 and TRBJ2-7, with 9 positions matching TRBD1. This CDR3 is built from 15 residues. Germline values: CDR1 SGHTA, CDR2 FQGNSA. The V segment lost 4 bases and the J segment 2 bases; nucleotides outside the gene matches: 6. The CDR3 bases are TGTGCCAGCAGCTCCGGGACAGGGAGAACCTACGAGCAGTACTTC. Amino acid sequence: CASSSGTGRTYEQYF.

V usage is TRBV5-1 and J usage is TRBJ1-1; no clear D. The V gene lost 0 bases and the J gene lost 1 base, with 7 bases spanning the gap. This CDR3 contains 14 residues. Germline V gene sequence: CDR1 SGHRS, CDR2 YFSETQ. The CDR3 reads CASSLGAENTEAFF. In DNA, the CDR3 is TGCGCCAGCAGCTTGGGGGCCGAGAACACTGAAGCTTTCTTT.

The chain recombines TRBV15 with TRBJ2-3; 9 nucleotides match TRBD2. Germline-derived CDR1 and CDR2 are LNHNV and YYDKDF (reference sequence). V lost 5 bases, J lost 3 bases, and 9 bases stayed unmatched. The CDR3 is 16 residues long. CDR3 in amino acids: CATSLSAGGQTDTQYF. CDR3 sequence (DNA): TGTGCCACCAGCTTGAGCGCGGGAGGGCAGACAGATACGCAGTATTTT.

This chain joins TRBV2 and TRBJ2-5; D is possibly TRBD1 (6 bases). There are 14 residues in the CDR3. Trimming cost V 8 bases and J 0 bases, with 13 bases left between them. The germline CDR1 and CDR2 sequences are SNHLY and FYNNEI. The CDR3 region is CASSRDTYQETQYF. Written as DNA, the CDR3 is TGTGCCAGCTCGAGGGACACGTACCAAGAGACCCAGTACTTC.

The J gene is TRBJ2-7, the V gene TRBV5-1; possible D gene TRBD2, 5 bases. The CDR3 has 14 amino acids. Trimming cost V 4 bases and J 0 bases, with 11 bases left between them. The germline V gene has CDR1 SGHRS and CDR2 YFSETQ. The CDR3 DNA reads as TGCGCCAGCAGCCACCGGGAAAGCTCCTACGAGCAGTACTTC. Residues: CASSHRESSYEQYF.

The CDR3 region is CASSLSWVTSGGAPITDTQYF. In DNA form, the CDR3 reads TGTGCCAGCAGCCTCAGCTGGGTCACTAGCGGGGGGGCCCCTATCACAGATACGCAGTATTTT. The J gene is TRBJ2-3, the V gene TRBV2; 13 bases align to TRBD2. The CDR3 totals 21 residues. J was trimmed by 2 bases and V by 6 bases; bases with no gene match: 20. The germline gives CDR1 SNHLY, CDR2 FYNNEI.

A word on this clone: A junction end diverges from the germline sequence, so it may reflect a read error. The chain is built from TRBV3-1 (or the pseudogene TRBV3-2) and TRBJ2-3; tentatively, D is TRBD2 (7 bases). The CDR3 runs 14 residues. Per germline, CDR1 LGHDT and CDR2 YNNKEL (reference sequence). CDR3 nucleotide sequence: TGTGCCAGCAACCAAGGGGGGGGGTCAGGCACGCAGTATTTT. Its translation is CASNQGGGSGTQYF.

The J gene is TRBJ2-1, the V gene TRBV6-5; maybe TRBD1 (5 bases). Trimming cost V 6 bases and J 4 bases, with 16 bases left between them. Looked up from germline, CDR1 is MNHEY and CDR2 is SVGAGI. The CDR3 runs to 15 residues. The CDR3 spells CASRPVAGQYNEQFF. The CDR3 DNA is TGTGCCAGCAGACCCGTAGCAGGGCAGTACAATGAGCAGTTCTTC.

The chain carries TRBV18 and TRBJ1-5; D remains unclear. CDR3 size: 13 residues. In germline, CDR1 is KGHSH, CDR2 LQKENI. With 3 bases removed from V and 7 bases from J, the gap between germline ends came to 10 bases. This CDR3 reads CASSPGVGQPQHF. CDR3 DNA: TGTGCCAGCTCACCGGGAGTCGGGCAGCCCCAGCATTTT.